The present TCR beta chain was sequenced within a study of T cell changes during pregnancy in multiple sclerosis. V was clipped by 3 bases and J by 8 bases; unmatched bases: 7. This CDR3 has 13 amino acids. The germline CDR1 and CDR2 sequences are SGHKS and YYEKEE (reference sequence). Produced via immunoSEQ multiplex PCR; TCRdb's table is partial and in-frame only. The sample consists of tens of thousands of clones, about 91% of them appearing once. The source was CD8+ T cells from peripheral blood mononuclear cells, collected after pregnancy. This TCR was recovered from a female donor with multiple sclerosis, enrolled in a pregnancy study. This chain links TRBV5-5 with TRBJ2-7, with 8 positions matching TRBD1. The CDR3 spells CASSWEDRAQQYF. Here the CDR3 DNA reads TGTGCCAGCAGCTGGGAGGACAGGGCACAGCAGTACTTC. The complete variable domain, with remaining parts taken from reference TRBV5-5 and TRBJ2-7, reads DAGVTQSPTHLIKTRGQQVTLRCSPISGHKSVSWYQQVLGQGPQFIFQYYEKEERGRGNFPDRFSARQFPNYSSELNVNALLLGDSALYLCASSWEDRAQQYFGPGTRLTVT.